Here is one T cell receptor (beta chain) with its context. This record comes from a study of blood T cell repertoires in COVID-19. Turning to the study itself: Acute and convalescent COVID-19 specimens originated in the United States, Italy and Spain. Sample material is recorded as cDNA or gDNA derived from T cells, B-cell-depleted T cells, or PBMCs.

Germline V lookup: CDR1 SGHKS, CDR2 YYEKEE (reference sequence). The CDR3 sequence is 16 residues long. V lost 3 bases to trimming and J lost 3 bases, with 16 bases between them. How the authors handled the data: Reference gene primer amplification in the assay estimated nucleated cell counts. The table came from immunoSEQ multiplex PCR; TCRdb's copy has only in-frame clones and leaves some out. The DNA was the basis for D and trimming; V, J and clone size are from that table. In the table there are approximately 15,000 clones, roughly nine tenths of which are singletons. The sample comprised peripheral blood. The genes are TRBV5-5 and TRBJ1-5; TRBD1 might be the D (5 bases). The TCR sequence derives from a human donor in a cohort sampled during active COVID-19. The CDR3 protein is CASSSEAGQINQPQHF. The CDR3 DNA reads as TGTGCCAGCAGCTCGGAAGCCGGACAAATCAATCAGCCCCAGCATTTT.